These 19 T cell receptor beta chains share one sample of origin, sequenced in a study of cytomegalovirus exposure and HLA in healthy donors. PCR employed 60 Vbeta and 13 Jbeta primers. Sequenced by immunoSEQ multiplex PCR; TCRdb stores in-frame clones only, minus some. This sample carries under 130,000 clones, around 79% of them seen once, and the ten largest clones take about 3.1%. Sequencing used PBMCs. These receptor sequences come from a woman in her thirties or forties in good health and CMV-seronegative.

The CDR3 is CASSLARGPQHF. In DNA, the CDR3 is TGTGCCAGCAGCTTGGCAAGGGGACCCCAGCATTTT. The rearrangement uses TRBV5-4 and TRBJ1-5; a weak D match, TRBD1 (5 bases). Germline loops: CDR1 SGHNT, CDR2 YYREEE (reference sequence). V was cut by 0 bases and J by 10 bases, with 8 bases left in between. The CDR3 totals 12 residues. The full variable domain, with the rest looked up from reference TRBV5-4 and TRBJ1-5, is ETGVTQSPTHLIKTRGQQVTLRCSSQSGHNTVSWYQQALGQGPQFIFQYYREEENGRGNFPPRFSGLQFPNYSSELNVNALELDDSALYLCASSLARGPQHFGDGTRLSIL.

The CDR3 nucleotides are TGTGCCAGCAGCTTAGGAGTCCAGGACGCGGGTGAAAAACTGTTTTTT. Residues: CASSLGVQDAGEKLFF. This sequence joins TRBV7-9 and TRBJ1-4; no definite D call. In germline, CDR1 is SEHNR, CDR2 FQNEAQ (reference sequence). With 1 base removed from V and 7 bases from J, the gap between germline ends came to 16 bases. This CDR3 contains 16 residues. Filled out from reference TRBV7-9 and TRBJ1-4, the complete variable domain reads DTGVSQNPRHKITKRGQNVTFRCDPISEHNRLYWYRQTLGQGPEFLTYFQNEAQLEKSRLLSDRFSAERPKGSFSTLEIQRTEQGDSAMYLCASSLGVQDAGEKLFFGSGTQLSVL.

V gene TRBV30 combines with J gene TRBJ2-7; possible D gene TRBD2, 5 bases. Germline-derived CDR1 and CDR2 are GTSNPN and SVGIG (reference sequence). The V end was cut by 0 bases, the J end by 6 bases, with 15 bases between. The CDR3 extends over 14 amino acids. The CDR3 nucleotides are TGTGCCTGGAGTGTACAACACCGAGGAGGCGAGCAGTACTTC. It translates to CAWSVQHRGGEQYF.

CDR3 DNA sequence: TGTGCCAGCAGCCCCGGACAGGGCTTTGGCTACACCTTC. Residues: CASSPGQGFGYTF. The J gene is TRBJ1-2, the V gene TRBV7-2; the match to TRBD1 covers 8 bases. CDR1 is SGHTA and CDR2 is FQGNSA in the germline V gene. J gave up 7 bases and V 5 bases, and 6 bases lay outside the gene matches. The CDR3 loop spans 13 amino acids. The whole variable domain, remainder taken from reference TRBV7-2 and TRBJ1-2, is GAGVSQSPSNKVTEKGKDVELRCDPISGHTALYWYRQSLGQGLEFLIYFQGNSAPDKSGLPSDRFSAERTGGSVSTLTIQRTQQEDSAVYLCASSPGQGFGYTFGSGTRLTVV.

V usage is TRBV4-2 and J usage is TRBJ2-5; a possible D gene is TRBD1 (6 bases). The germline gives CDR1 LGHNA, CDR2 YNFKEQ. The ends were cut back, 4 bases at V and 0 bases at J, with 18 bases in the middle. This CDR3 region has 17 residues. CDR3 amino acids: CASSPAGTGLYQETQYF. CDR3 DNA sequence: TGTGCCAGCAGCCCCGCCGGAACAGGGCTGTACCAAGAGACCCAGTACTTC.

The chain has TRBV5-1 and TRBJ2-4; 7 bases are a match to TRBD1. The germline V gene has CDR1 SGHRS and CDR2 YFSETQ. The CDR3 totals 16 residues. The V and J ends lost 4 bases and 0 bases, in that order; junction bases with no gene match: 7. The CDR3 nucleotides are TGCGCCAGCAGCGAGGACAGGATACTAGCCAAAAACATTCAGTACTTC. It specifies CASSEDRILAKNIQYF.

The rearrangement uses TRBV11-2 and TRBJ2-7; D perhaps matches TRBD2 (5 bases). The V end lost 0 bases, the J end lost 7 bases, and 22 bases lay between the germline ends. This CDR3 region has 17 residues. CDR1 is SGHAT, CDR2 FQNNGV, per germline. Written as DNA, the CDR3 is TGTGCCAGCAGCTTAGATCAATACAGCGGAGATTCGTGGGAGCAGTACTTC. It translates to CASSLDQYSGDSWEQYF.

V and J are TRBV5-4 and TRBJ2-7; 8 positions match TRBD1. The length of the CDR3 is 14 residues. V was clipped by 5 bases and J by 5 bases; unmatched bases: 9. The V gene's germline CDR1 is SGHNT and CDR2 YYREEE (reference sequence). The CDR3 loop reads CASRQEDRANEQYF. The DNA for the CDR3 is TGTGCCAGCAGACAAGAGGACAGGGCCAACGAGCAGTACTTC.

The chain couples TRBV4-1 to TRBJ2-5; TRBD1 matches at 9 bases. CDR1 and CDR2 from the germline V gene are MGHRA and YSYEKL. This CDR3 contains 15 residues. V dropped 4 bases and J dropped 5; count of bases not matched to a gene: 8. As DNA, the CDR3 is TGCGCCAGCAGCCGGGAGACAGGGGGAGGTGAGACCCAGTACTTC. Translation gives CASSRETGGGETQYF.

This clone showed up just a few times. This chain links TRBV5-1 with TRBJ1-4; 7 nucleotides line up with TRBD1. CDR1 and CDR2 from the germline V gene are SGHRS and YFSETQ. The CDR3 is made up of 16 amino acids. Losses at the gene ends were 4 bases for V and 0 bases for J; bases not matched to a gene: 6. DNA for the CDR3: TGCGCCAGCAGCGTCGGGACAGATGCAACTAATGAAAAACTGTTTTTT. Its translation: CASSVGTDATNEKLFF.

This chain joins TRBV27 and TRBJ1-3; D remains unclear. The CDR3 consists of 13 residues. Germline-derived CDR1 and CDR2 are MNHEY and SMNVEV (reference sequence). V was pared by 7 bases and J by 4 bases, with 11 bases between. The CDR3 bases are TGTGCCAGCATAGCGCTCTCCGGAAACACCATATATTTT. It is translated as CASIALSGNTIYF.

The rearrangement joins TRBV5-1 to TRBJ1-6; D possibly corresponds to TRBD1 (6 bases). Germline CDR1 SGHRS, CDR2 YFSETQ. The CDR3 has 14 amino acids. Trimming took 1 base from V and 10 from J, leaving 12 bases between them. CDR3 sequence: CASSLSGETSPLHF. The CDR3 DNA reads TGCGCCAGCAGCTTGTCAGGGGAAACCTCACCCCTCCACTTT. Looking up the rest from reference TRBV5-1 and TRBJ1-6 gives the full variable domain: KAGVTQTPRYLIKTRGQQVTLSCSPISGHRSVSWYQQTPGQGLQFLFEYFSETQRNKGNFPGRFSGRQFSNSRSEMNVSTLELGDSALYLCASSLSGETSPLHFGNGTRLTVT.

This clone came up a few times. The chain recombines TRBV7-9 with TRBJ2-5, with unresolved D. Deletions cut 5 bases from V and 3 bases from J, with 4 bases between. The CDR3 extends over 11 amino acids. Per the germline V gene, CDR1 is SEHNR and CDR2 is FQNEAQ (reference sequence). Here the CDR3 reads CASSVKETQYF. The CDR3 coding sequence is TGTGCCAGCAGCGTTAAAGAGACCCAGTACTTC.

CDR3 loop: CASSLGQGWPVGTDTQYF. CDR3 sequence (DNA): TGTGCCAGCAGCTTAGGTCAGGGGTGGCCGGTAGGGACAGATACGCAGTATTTT. The chain links TRBV5-4 to TRBJ2-3; maybe TRBD1 (6 bases). The germline V gene encodes CDR1 SGHNT and CDR2 YYREEE (reference sequence). CDR3 length: 18 residues. The V end was cut by 2 bases, the J end by 3 bases, with 22 bases between.

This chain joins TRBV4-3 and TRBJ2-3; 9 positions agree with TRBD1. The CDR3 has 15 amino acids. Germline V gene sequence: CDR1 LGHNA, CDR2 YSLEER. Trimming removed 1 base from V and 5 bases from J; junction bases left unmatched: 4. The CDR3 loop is CASSQGGQGGDTQYF. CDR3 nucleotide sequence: TGCGCCAGCAGCCAAGGGGGACAGGGTGGAGATACGCAGTATTTT.

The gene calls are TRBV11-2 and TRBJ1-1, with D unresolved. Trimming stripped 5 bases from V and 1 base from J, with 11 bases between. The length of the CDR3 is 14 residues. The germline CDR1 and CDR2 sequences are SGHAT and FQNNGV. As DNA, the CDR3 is TGTGCCAGCAGCCCAGACCCGGGGAACACTGAAGCTTTCTTT. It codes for CASSPDPGNTEAFF.

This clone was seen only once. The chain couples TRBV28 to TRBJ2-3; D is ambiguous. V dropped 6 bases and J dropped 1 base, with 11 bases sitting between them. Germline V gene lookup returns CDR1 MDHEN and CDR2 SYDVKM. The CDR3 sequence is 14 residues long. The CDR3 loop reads CASRPSFGTDTQYF. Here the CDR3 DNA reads TGTGCCAGCAGACCTAGTTTCGGCACAGATACGCAGTATTTT.

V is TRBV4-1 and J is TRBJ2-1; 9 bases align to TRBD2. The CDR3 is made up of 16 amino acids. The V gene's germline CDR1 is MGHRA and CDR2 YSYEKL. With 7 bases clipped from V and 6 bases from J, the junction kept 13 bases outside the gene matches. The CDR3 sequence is CASKIDWREGRNEQFF. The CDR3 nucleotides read TGCGCCAGCAAGATCGATTGGCGGGAGGGCCGCAATGAGCAGTTCTTC.

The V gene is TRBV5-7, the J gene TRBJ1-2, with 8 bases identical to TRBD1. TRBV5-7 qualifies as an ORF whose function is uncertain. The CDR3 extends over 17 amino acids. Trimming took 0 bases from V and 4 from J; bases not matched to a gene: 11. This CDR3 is CASSLAFRDRSTYGYTF. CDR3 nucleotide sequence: TGTGCCAGCAGCTTGGCCTTCCGGGACAGGAGCACCTATGGCTACACCTTC.